This T cell receptor beta chain was recorded in a study of CD8 T cells in Susac syndrome (dated by TCRdb to between 2019 and 2020). Turning to the overall study: Repertoire sequencing was used to test whether CD8+ T cell activation and differentiation in Susac syndrome was antigen driven. The paper as a whole reports these results and caveats: The number of individuals in the TCR sequencing and HLA analysis was acknowledged as relatively small.

Peripheral blood CD8+ and CD4+ T cells from healthy donors, Susac syndrome patients and multiple sclerosis patients were profiled by high-throughput TCR beta sequencing. Healthy donors were included as age- and sex-matched controls. Bulk CD8+ and CD4+ T cells were purified magnetically by negative isolation, whereas CD8+ TEMRA cells were enriched by FACS. Blood was drawn into EDTA tubes, processed within 24 hours, and PBMCs were isolated by density gradient centrifugation. PBMCs intended for TCR sequencing were cryopreserved in liquid nitrogen and were subsequently thawed in a 37 degrees C water bath. A purity of at least 90% was achieved for sorted or isolated CD4+, CD8+ and CD8+ TEMRA cells. Notes on this clonotype: Its antigen specificity is not known. The sample holds no much larger clone one base away, and base qualities are not on file.

RNA was extracted with the RNeasy kit and roughly 0.45 to 1 ug was reverse transcribed using random hexamers. TCR beta CDR3 regions were amplified with the immunoSEQ multiplex PCR assay covering 54 Vbeta and 13 Jbeta segments. To correct PCR amplification bias, a synthetic template baseline was used for both primer optimization and computational correction. The paper's processing steps were these. Reads were annotated to V, D and J genes per IMGT and analyzed with immunoSEQ Analyzer, keeping only productive sequences. Clonality was calculated as one minus the Shannon entropy normalized by log2 of the number of productive unique sequences. For each patient and control, public and private clones were evaluated among the 100 most prevalent clones. Susac-specific clones were defined as absent from healthy and MS cohorts, around 980 published viral clones and other ImmuneACCESS disease sequences. TCRdb applied fastp at Q25 and MiXCR to the public reads, then kept only in-frame beta chains. All rows with the same CDR3 protein become a single entry with the most common DNA and genes. The authors' filters were not applied to this entry. This sample comprises roughly 120,000 distinct CDR3 sequences, 90% to 95% of them detected only once. The ten largest clones represent 0.065% to 0.1% of the sample.

The sequence was collected from a human donor in good health. The material sequenced was CD4+ T cells from PBMCs.

The CDR3 is CASSHGLNTEAFF. The DNA reads as follows: TGTGCCAGCTCACACGGGTTGAACACTGAAGCTTTCTTT. The rearranged segments are TRBV18 and TRBJ1-1; no D gene is confidently identified. As encoded in the germline V gene, CDR1 is KGHSH while CDR2 is LQKENI. V is clipped by 4 bases and J by 0 bases, and the sequence between their germline boundaries is 6 bases long. Spanning cysteine to phenylalanine, the CDR3 consists of 13 amino acids. The entry retains the CDR3 DNA only, 39 bases that are in frame from base 1.